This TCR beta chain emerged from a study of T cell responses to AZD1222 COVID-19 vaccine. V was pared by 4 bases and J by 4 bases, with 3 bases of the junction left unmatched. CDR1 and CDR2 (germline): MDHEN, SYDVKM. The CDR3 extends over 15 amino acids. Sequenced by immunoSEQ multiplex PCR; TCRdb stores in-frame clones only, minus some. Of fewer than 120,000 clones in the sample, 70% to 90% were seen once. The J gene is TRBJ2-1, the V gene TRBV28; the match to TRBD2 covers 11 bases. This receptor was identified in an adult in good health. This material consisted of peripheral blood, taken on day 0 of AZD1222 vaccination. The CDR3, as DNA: TGTGCCAGCAGTTCAACTAGCGGGGGTTACAATGAGCAGTTCTTC. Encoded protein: CASSSTSGGYNEQFF. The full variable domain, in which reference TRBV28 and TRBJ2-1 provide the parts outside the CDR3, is DVKVTQSSRYLVKRTGEKVFLECVQDMDHENMFWYRQDPGLGLRLIYFSYDVKMKEKGDIPEGYSVSREKKERFSLILESASTNQTSMYLCASSSTSGGYNEQFFGPGTRLTVL.